This T cell receptor (beta chain) was recorded in a study of cytomegalovirus exposure and HLA in healthy donors. Study-level results: CMV serostatus was the sole immune exposure information available. Several top significant clusters appeared, in a later analysis, to be linked to common viral pathogens. A later analysis found that most CMV-associated TCR beta chains appeared HLA-restricted.

As regards this clone: Its antigen is undetermined.

The ends lost 2 bases at V and 3 bases at J; junction bases unmatched: 8. Per the germline V gene, CDR1 is MDHEN and CDR2 is SYDVKM. There are 17 residues in the CDR3. Whereas donors were nominally healthy upon sampling, unrecorded immune exposures were probable. Primers for the PCR totalled 60 Vbeta and 13 Jbeta. This table comes from immunoSEQ multiplex PCR, and its TCRdb copy is limited to in-frame clones, with some not included. The table records 150,000 to 180,000 clones, 70% to 80% of them present only once. The TCR originated in a man younger than 40 in good health and CMV-seropositive. The rearrangement joins TRBV28 to TRBJ2-3, with 10 bases fitting TRBD2. Sequenced material: PBMCs. CDR3 DNA: TGTGCCAGCAGTTTACCCGCTCTAGCGGGAGTAACAGATACGCAGTATTTT. Its protein product is CASSLPALAGVTDTQYF.